The 20 T cell receptor beta chains below all came from one sample that was sequenced in a study of T cell repertoires in aging, cancer and after chemotherapy. Amplification of TCR beta used genomic DNA extracted from peripheral blood. TRB rearrangements spanning V, D and J were amplified using mixed TRB-A/B primers. MiXCR, run by TCRdb on the multiplex PCR reads, gives a single entry per CDR3 protein. This sample has 1,500 to 2,000 distinct CDR3 sequences, with around 38% found just once. Sequenced input: blood. All receptors derive from a human donor with a solid tumor.

This clonotype came up a few times. The J gene is TRBJ2-3, the V gene TRBV6-5, with TRBD2 identical over 7 bases. Germline trimming cut 7 bases from V and 5 bases from J; bases unmatched to any gene: 9. CDR1 is MNHEY and CDR2 is SVGAGI in the germline V gene. CDR3 length equals 14 residues. Written as DNA, the CDR3 is TGTGCCAGCATTCCGCGGGAGATGGAAGATACGCAGTATTTT. Amino acid sequence: CASIPREMEDTQYF.

The chain employs TRBV30 and TRBJ1-6; D is possibly TRBD1 (5 bases). The CDR3 loop spans 15 amino acids. Trimming stripped 5 bases from V and 0 bases from J, with 11 bases between. CDR1 and CDR2 (germline): GTSNPN, SVGIG (reference sequence). CDR3 in amino acids: CAWEGHGSYNSPLHF. The CDR3 DNA is TGTGCCTGGGAGGGGCATGGCTCCTATAATTCACCCCTCCACTTT.

This clonotype was seen more than once but under ten times. The chain links TRBV6-5 to TRBJ1-5; unclear D gene. The CDR3 is made up of 13 amino acids. The V end was cut by 6 bases, the J end by 1 base, with 7 bases between. Germline V CDR1 and CDR2: MNHEY, SVGAGI. CDR3 DNA sequence: TGTGCCAGCAGAAGGCGGAGCAATCAGCCCCAGCATTTT. It encodes CASRRRSNQPQHF.

The chain has TRBV7-2 and TRBJ1-1, with D possibly TRBD1 on 6 matching bases. Germline CDR1 is SGHTA and CDR2 is FQGNSA. The CDR3 sequence is 16 residues long. Trimming left V 0 bases short and J 5 bases short, with 16 bases between. CDR3 DNA: TGTGCCAGCAGCTTAGCCCTTGGACAGAAGAAAACTGAAGCTTTCTTT. Translated, it gives CASSLALGQKKTEAFF.

This clonotype was counted a few times. This rearrangement joins TRBV30 to TRBJ1-1; D may be TRBD1 (5 bases). CDR3 length: 13 residues. In germline, CDR1 is GTSNPN, CDR2 SVGIG (reference sequence). V dropped 3 bases and J dropped 2 bases, with 10 bases sitting between them. In DNA form, the CDR3 reads TGTGCCTGGAGCACAGGACCTAACACTGAAGCTTTCTTT. Its protein is CAWSTGPNTEAFF.

The chain has TRBV6-1 and TRBJ2-1; D not certain. CDR1 and CDR2 (germline): MNHNS, SASEGT. This CDR3 region has 11 residues. V was trimmed by 6 bases and J by 9 bases, leaving 9 bases between them. CDR3 nucleotides: TGTGCCAGCAGGGCCATCAGTGAGCAGTTCTTC. Translated, it gives CASRAISEQFF.

In its sample, this clonotype ranks as large. The genes are TRBV29-1 and TRBJ1-1; no definite D call. The V gene lost 4 bases and the J gene lost 1 base, with 7 bases spanning the gap. This CDR3 region has 12 residues. Germline-derived CDR1 and CDR2 are SQVTM and ANQGSEA. Here the CDR3 DNA reads TGCAGCGTTGCCGCGGGGAACACTGAAGCTTTCTTT. Translation: CSVAAGNTEAFF.

The chain couples TRBV12-3 or TRBV12-4 to TRBJ2-2; either TRBD1 or TRBD2 may fit D (5 bases each). V was pared by 6 bases and J by 6 bases, with 17 bases between. The CDR3 runs 15 residues. For the CDR3, the DNA is TGTGCCAGCAGGGCGAACCGGGGCGGTTCCGGGGAGCTGTTTTTT. Translation gives CASRANRGGSGELFF.

The V call is TRBV7-2, the J call TRBJ1-6, with a weak D call TRBD1 (5 bases). Germline loops: CDR1 SGHTA, CDR2 FQGNSA. The length of the CDR3 is 16 residues. With 1 base removed from V and 10 bases from J, the gap between germline ends came to 17 bases. DNA for the CDR3: TGTGCCAGCAGCTTAGATAACGCCAGGGAGCGGTCACCCCTCCACTTT. Protein product: CASSLDNARERSPLHF.

The chain employs TRBV5-4 and TRBJ2-7; the match to TRBD2 covers 8 bases. In germline, CDR1 is SGHNT, CDR2 YYREEE (reference sequence). The CDR3 spans 15 residues. V shed 4 bases and J 4 bases; nucleotides not matched to a gene: 10. The CDR3 region has the DNA TGTGCCAGCAGCCCTAGCGGGCGCCGCAATTACGAGCAGTACTTC. Its translation is CASSPSGRRNYEQYF.

V usage is TRBV12-3 or TRBV12-4 and J usage is TRBJ1-6; tentative D call: TRBD1 (6 bases). Trimming pared 1 base from V and 7 bases from J, leaving 11 bases between. There are 15 residues in the CDR3. This chain's CDR3 is CASSLGGANNSPLHF. For the CDR3, the DNA is TGTGCCAGCAGTTTAGGGGGGGCCAACAATTCACCCCTCCACTTT.

CDR3 region: CASSYVGLRTNQPQHF. CDR3 DNA: TGTGCCAGCAGTTACGTGGGTTTAAGAACCAATCAGCCCCAGCATTTT. The chain has TRBV6-6 and TRBJ1-5; no reliable D call. The CDR3 contains 16 residues. Germline lookup yields CDR1 MNHNY and CDR2 SVGAGI (reference sequence). Between the trimmed V and J ends, which lost 2 bases and 3 bases, there was a span of 14 bases.

This clonotype came up a few times. V is TRBV29-1 and J is TRBJ2-2, with a tentative D call TRBD1 (5 bases). Trimming took 4 bases from V and 0 from J, leaving 12 bases between them. Germline V gene lookup returns CDR1 SQVTM and CDR2 ANQGSEA. The CDR3 runs to 15 residues. The CDR3 loop is CSVVQTAANTGELFF. The CDR3 region has the DNA TGCAGCGTTGTTCAGACAGCCGCGAACACCGGGGAGCTGTTTTTT.

In DNA, the CDR3 is TGTGCCAGCAGTTCCACTAGCGGGGGGACAGATACGCAGTATTTT. It codes for CASSSTSGGTDTQYF. This chain connects TRBV7-9 to TRBJ2-3; 12 positions match TRBD2. The CDR3 has 15 amino acids. Germline V gene data show CDR1 as SEHNR and CDR2 as FQNEAQ (reference sequence). V was pared by 6 bases and J by 3 bases, with 4 bases of the junction left unmatched.

In its sample, this clonotype ranks as large. This rearrangement joins TRBV7-2 to TRBJ2-7; D might be TRBD2 (6 bases). The germline V gene encodes CDR1 SGHTA and CDR2 FQGNSA. V was shortened by 1 base and J by 8 bases, with 12 bases between the two germline ends. This CDR3 is built from 13 residues. In DNA form, the CDR3 reads TGTGCCAGCAGCTTAGACCGGGGGACTCAGCAGTACTTC. It yields the protein CASSLDRGTQQYF.

The J gene is TRBJ2-7, the V gene TRBV20-1; no firm D call. The CDR3 sequence is 11 residues long. V was clipped by 3 bases and J by 2 bases, with 5 bases between them. Germline assignment: CDR1 DFQATT and CDR2 SNEGSKA (reference sequence). CDR3 nucleotide sequence: TGCAGTGCTAGCCAGGCCTACGAGCAGTACTTC. Encoded protein: CSASQAYEQYF.

The CDR3 DNA sequence: TGTGCCAGCAGCTTAGGGGACAGTCTTAGCGGGGAGCTGTTTTTT. Translation gives CASSLGDSLSGELFF. The chain carries TRBV7-2 and TRBJ2-2; 7 bases line up with TRBD1. Germline V gene data show CDR1 as SGHTA and CDR2 as FQGNSA. The ends lost 1 base at V and 7 bases at J; junction bases unmatched: 6. The CDR3 is 15 amino acids.

The V and J genes are TRBV5-5 and TRBJ2-1, with D possibly TRBD2 on 5 matching bases. The CDR3 is 16 residues long. Looked up from germline, CDR1 is SGHKS and CDR2 is YYEKEE (reference sequence). V shed 4 bases and J shed 0 bases, with 14 bases lying between them. Written as DNA, the CDR3 is TGTGCCAGCAGCCAACAAATTGGGAGCTCCTACAATGAGCAGTTCTTC. Translated, it gives CASSQQIGSSYNEQFF. Drawing the rest from reference TRBV5-5 and TRBJ2-1, the complete variable domain is DAGVTQSPTHLIKTRGQQVTLRCSPISGHKSVSWYQQVLGQGPQFIFQYYEKEERGRGNFPDRFSARQFPNYSSELNVNALLLGDSALYLCASSQQIGSSYNEQFFGPGTRLTVL.

This clonotype was counted between two and nine times. The chain uses TRBV24-1 and TRBJ2-5; 10 nucleotides align to TRBD1. CDR3 length: 15 residues. V gave up 4 bases and J gave up 4 bases; unmatched junction bases: 5. Germline V gene data show CDR1 as KGHDR and CDR2 as SFDVKD. In DNA, the CDR3 is TGTGCCACCAGTGAGTCGACAGGGGGCCGAGAGACCCAGTACTTC. Its protein product is CATSESTGGRETQYF.

This clonotype was seen once. The V call is TRBV20-1, the J call TRBJ1-1, with 7 positions matching TRBD1. With 4 bases clipped from V and 6 bases from J, the junction kept 8 bases outside the gene matches. This CDR3 spans 13 amino acids. CDR1 DFQATT and CDR2 SNEGSKA come from the germline V gene (reference sequence). The CDR3 is CSAKEGAGAEAFF. CDR3 nucleotides: TGCAGTGCTAAGGAGGGGGCAGGCGCTGAAGCTTTCTTT.